This T cell receptor beta chain is from a study of blood T cells in healthy people across ages (dated by TCRdb to the mid-2010s). About the study as a whole: In model experiments, template switching captured roughly one uniquely barcoded TCR beta cDNA molecule for every two T cells. The donors were split into four age groups: young (average around 15 years), middle-aged (about 40), aged (over 55) and long-lived (under 90). The study analyzed two additional independent replicas of 1 million unique cDNA reads from the same blood draw for two donors, one aged 18 to 30 and one aged 80 or older. Donors of different ages were randomly distributed across sequencing lanes to avoid experimental bias. Age-related changes in TCR beta repertoire diversity were measured in the study by deep sequencing normalized with unique cDNA molecular identifiers. On the study overall, not on this receptor specifically: Because donor CMV infection status was unknown, age-related changes in expanded clonotypes were potentially confounded. Observed TCR beta diversity per million T cells fell roughly linearly with age, and a significant reduction was already apparent by age around 40. Compared with the aged group, the long-lived group had more naive CD4+ T cells, fewer expanded clones and increased TCR diversity, a pattern suggesting age selection. The percentage of naive T cells measured by flow cytometry correlated strongly with observed TCR beta diversity. Estimates of total diversity from one million sequenced T cells were regarded as lower bounds and underestimates. Conclusive comparison of naive and antigen-experienced compartments was prevented by the profiling of bulk unsorted PBMCs.

Library generation was performed with 5' RACE. A second PCR of about 7 to 12 cycles was run with a J-beta primer mix and a sample-barcoded 5' primer. A unique molecular identifier was introduced onto each TCR beta cDNA molecule by a template-switch 5' adaptor carrying 12 random nucleotides. Each sample yielded at least 3 million CDR3-containing paired-end reads. The Mint cDNA synthesis kit, primed by a TRBC-specific oligonucleotide, was used to synthesize first-strand cDNA from all RNA. Following uracil-DNA glycosylase treatment, all cDNA underwent a first 18-cycle PCR with the universal primers M1SS and BC2_uni_R. For the original study's pipeline: For normalization, 1 million high-quality reads, each with a distinct molecular identifier, were randomly selected from each sample. Reads sharing molecular identifiers were discarded rather than binned into consensus sequences. MiTCR, run with a Q25 quality threshold and the strictest error-elimination algorithm, handled CDR3 identification, clonotype clustering and error correction. A nonparametric unseen species model with Euler transformation was used to estimate lower-bound total TCR beta diversity. The raw public reads went through TCRdb reprocessing: fastp at Q25, MiXCR clone calling, in-frame beta chains kept. Merged by CDR3 protein, the rows form single entries marked with the most common genes and DNA. The V and J calls were not made by the authors but by TCRdb's processing. The table for this sample lists some 1.8 million distinct CDR3 sequences; about two fifths of them were counted only once. The biggest ten clones account for under 30% of the sample.

Concerning this clonotype itself: There is no known antigen for this receptor. Within one base of it there is no much larger clone, and no base qualities were kept.

Systemically healthy Caucasian individuals from Russia, 39 in total and aged about 6 to 100 years, were included as donors. Each donor gave about 9.8 milliliters of peripheral blood, drawn into EDTA-treated Vacutainer tubes. Ficoll-Paque density-gradient centrifugation was used to isolate PBMCs, with at least 6 million per sample. Trizol reagent was used to extract total RNA from the PBMCs, yielding at least 6 micrograms per sample. For every donor, an aliquot of PBMCs went through flow cytometry to measure the percentages of naive CD45RAhigh/CD27high T cells. The CDR3 covers 16 residues, taking in both the cysteine and the phenylalanine. Just the 48-base CDR3 DNA is kept, in frame starting at base 1. Per the germline V gene, LGHNA is the CDR1 and YNFKEQ is the CDR2. V ends up 4 bases short and J 5 bases short, with an unmatched junction base count of 10.

The chain is encoded by TRBV4-2 joined to TRBJ1-5, with TRBD1 identical over 8 junction bases. Specimen: blood. The TCR sequence derives from a human donor in good health. The sequenced DNA: TGTGCCAGCAGCCGCGGGCAGGCAGGGGGCGATCAGCCCCAGCATTTT. This encodes CASSRGQAGGDQPQHF.